One sample yielded the 16 T cell receptor beta chains listed below, sequenced in a study of shared clonotypes between healthy human individuals. Selected positively for CCR7 and CD45RO-negative, naive CD8 cells excluded terminally differentiated effector memory CD45RA+ cells. The repertoire was sequenced with immunoSEQ multiplex PCR; TCRdb's copy has only in-frame clones and lacks some. This table has about 2.1 million clones, 85% to 95% appearing once. Sequenced input: naive CD8+ T cells from PBMCs. The receptors shown here come from a man aged 18 to 30 in good health. Some clones in this sample may be carry-over from other donors' samples.

The chain joins TRBV30 to TRBJ1-2, with TRBD1 matching 9 bases. After removal of 4 bases from V and 5 bases from J, the junction contained 20 bases not matched to a gene. The CDR3 runs 18 residues. Per the germline V gene, CDR1 is GTSNPN and CDR2 is SVGIG (reference sequence). The CDR3 reads CAWTQGVLRDRVWYGYTF. The DNA of the CDR3 is TGTGCCTGGACCCAGGGGGTCCTCCGGGACAGGGTGTGGTATGGCTACACCTTC.

With regard to this clone: Different DNA sequences within this sample yield the same CDR3. The chain links TRBV4-3 to TRBJ2-7; D not certain. The CDR3 extends over 13 amino acids. V was pared by 4 bases and J by 3 bases, with 10 bases between. CDR1 and CDR2 from the germline V gene are LGHNA and YSLEER. This CDR3 is CASSPAGSYEQYF. The CDR3 DNA reads as TGCGCCAGCAGCCCCGCCGGTAGCTACGAGCAGTACTTC.

The V call is TRBV29-1, the J call TRBJ2-5; 11 bases agree with TRBD2. The CDR3 is 14 amino acids. Germline trimming cut 6 bases from V and 5 bases from J; bases unmatched to any gene: 8. Per germline, CDR1 SQVTM and CDR2 ANQGSEA. The CDR3 region is CSVQTSGSWETQYF. The CDR3 bases are TGCAGCGTGCAAACTAGCGGGAGCTGGGAGACCCAGTACTTC. Variable domain in full (rest from reference TRBV29-1 and TRBJ2-5): SAVISQKPSRDICQRGTSLTIQCQVDSQVTMMFWYRQQPGQSLTLIATANQGSEATYESGFVIDKFPISRPNLTFSTLTVSNMSPEDSSIYLCSVQTSGSWETQYFGPGTRLLVL.

The rearrangement links TRBV6-5 to TRBJ2-5; a possible D gene is TRBD1 (6 bases). Germline lookup yields CDR1 MNHEY and CDR2 SVGAGI. V was cut by 0 bases and J by 3 bases, with 11 bases left in between. The CDR3 runs 15 residues. This CDR3 is CASSYSQGWEETQYF. The CDR3 nucleotides read TGTGCCAGCAGTTACTCACAGGGTTGGGAAGAGACCCAGTACTTC.

The J gene is TRBJ2-5, the V gene TRBV28, with D unclear. This CDR3 has 13 amino acids. CDR1 MDHEN and CDR2 SYDVKM come from the germline V gene. With 5 bases removed from V and 0 bases from J, the gap between germline ends came to 7 bases. This chain's CDR3 is CASSQLDQETQYF. CDR3 nucleotide sequence: TGTGCCAGCAGTCAATTAGACCAAGAGACCCAGTACTTC.

J is TRBJ2-3 and V is TRBV2; D remains ambiguous. This CDR3 spans 12 amino acids. The V gene lost 5 bases and the J gene lost 2 bases, with 5 bases spanning the gap. The germline V gene has CDR1 SNHLY and CDR2 FYNNEI. The CDR3 DNA reads TGTGCCAGCAGTCCCTACACAGATACGCAGTATTTT. Amino acids: CASSPYTDTQYF.

The gene calls are TRBV28 and TRBJ2-2, with a tentative D call TRBD2 (5 bases). Germline CDR1 MDHEN, CDR2 SYDVKM. V was trimmed by 3 bases and J by 4 bases, leaving 12 bases between them. The CDR3 covers 15 residues. DNA of the CDR3: TGTGCCAGCAGTTTGTCCCTAGCCGGCACCGGGGAGCTGTTTTTT. Protein product: CASSLSLAGTGELFF. The full variable domain, with the rest looked up from reference TRBV28 and TRBJ2-2, is DVKVTQSSRYLVKRTGEKVFLECVQDMDHENMFWYRQDPGLGLRLIYFSYDVKMKEKGDIPEGYSVSREKKERFSLILESASTNQTSMYLCASSLSLAGTGELFFGEGSRLTVL.

Worth noting for this clone: A read error may produce the germline difference seen at one junction end. The chain employs TRBV19 and TRBJ1-1; a weak D match, TRBD1 (6 bases). Germline-derived CDR1 and CDR2 are LNHDA and SQIVND (reference sequence). CDR3 length: 14 residues. CDR3 bases: TGTGCCAGTAGTGCCCGGGACAAGAACATTGAAGCTTTCTTT. Translated, it gives CASSARDKNIEAFF.

The V call is TRBV30, the J call TRBJ1-4; the D is unclear. V was pared by 3 bases and J by 11 bases, with 19 bases between. The CDR3 extends over 14 amino acids. Germline V gives CDR1 GTSNPN, CDR2 SVGIG (reference sequence). The CDR3 DNA follows: TGTGCCTGGAGCTCCTCGGACGCAATCGGGAAACTGTTTTTT. Its translation: CAWSSSDAIGKLFF.

The J gene is TRBJ2-1, the V gene TRBV19; TRBD1 aligns across 7 bases. The CDR3 spans 16 residues. The ends lost 7 bases at V and 3 bases at J; junction bases unmatched: 12. Germline CDR1 reads LNHDA; CDR2 reads SQIVND (reference sequence). This chain's CDR3 is CASTIGVGQNYNEQFF. CDR3 nucleotide sequence: TGTGCCAGTACCATAGGCGTGGGACAGAACTACAATGAGCAGTTCTTC.

Of note for this clone: This same CDR3 is encoded by further DNA sequences in the sample. The chain combines TRBV6-5 with TRBJ2-7; no reliable D call. V lost 0 bases, J lost 2 bases, and 8 bases lay in between. Germline-derived CDR1 and CDR2 are MNHEY and SVGAGI. The CDR3 has 14 amino acids. CDR3 nucleotides: TGTGCCAGCAGTTACTCGTCTGGAACCTACGAGCAGTACTTC. It encodes CASSYSSGTYEQYF.

This sequence joins TRBV7-2 and TRBJ2-1, with D unresolved. Per germline, CDR1 SGHTA and CDR2 FQGNSA. The CDR3 is made up of 15 amino acids. The germline V and J ends were trimmed by 7 bases and 0 bases, with 13 bases remaining between them. The DNA for the CDR3 is TGTGCCAGCACCCACTCACCGGGCTCCTACAATGAGCAGTTCTTC. Translation: CASTHSPGSYNEQFF. The variable domain in full, with the rest retrieved from reference TRBV7-2 and TRBJ2-1, is GAGVSQSPSNKVTEKGKDVELRCDPISGHTALYWYRQSLGQGLEFLIYFQGNSAPDKSGLPSDRFSAERTGGSVSTLTIQRTQQEDSAVYLCASTHSPGSYNEQFFGPGTRLTVL.

V usage is TRBV27 and J usage is TRBJ1-2, with unresolved D. V lost 6 bases, J lost 0 bases, and 20 bases lay in between. This CDR3 contains 17 residues. The germline V gene encodes CDR1 MNHEY and CDR2 SMNVEV (reference sequence). Here the CDR3 reads CASSTILNRDPNYGYTF. As DNA, the CDR3 is TGTGCCAGCAGCACGATACTAAACAGAGACCCTAACTATGGCTACACCTTC.

The chain joins TRBV10-3 to TRBJ2-7; the match to TRBD1 covers 8 bases. This CDR3 comprises 14 residues. J was trimmed by 5 bases and V by 6 bases; bases with no gene match: 9. CDR1 ENHRY and CDR2 SYGVKD come from the germline V gene. The CDR3 nucleotides read TGTGCCATCAGCTGGACAGGGACGTGGCACGAGCAGTACTTC. Amino acid sequence: CAISWTGTWHEQYF.

This chain uses TRBV5-4 with TRBJ1-3; D is perhaps TRBD1 (6 bases). CDR1 and CDR2 (germline): SGHNT, YYREEE (reference sequence). V gave up 2 bases and J gave up 0 bases, with 12 bases separating them. This CDR3 is 16 amino acids long. The CDR3 reads CASSFYRATSGNTIYF. The CDR3 region has the DNA TGTGCCAGCAGCTTTTACAGGGCCACCTCTGGAAACACCATATATTTT. Full variable domain (missing parts from reference TRBV5-4 and TRBJ1-3): ETGVTQSPTHLIKTRGQQVTLRCSSQSGHNTVSWYQQALGQGPQFIFQYYREEENGRGNFPPRFSGLQFPNYSSELNVNALELDDSALYLCASSFYRATSGNTIYFGEGSWLTVV.

J is TRBJ2-2 and V is TRBV27, with D unresolved. The germline V gene encodes CDR1 MNHEY and CDR2 SMNVEV (reference sequence). Trimming shortened V by 6 bases and J by 4 bases, and 12 bases separated the two germline ends. The CDR3 is 14 amino acids. CDR3 in DNA: TGTGCCAGCAGCTATCGCTCGGGCACCGGGGAGCTGTTTTTT. This gives the protein CASSYRSGTGELFF.